These T cell receptor beta chains were read from a single sample in a study of shared T cell receptors in the human thymus. Assay used: immunoSEQ multiplex PCR; TCRdb lists only in-frame clones, some missing. Of hundreds of thousands of clones in the sample, 87% were seen once. In addition, the sample was reused for a study of human thymus T cells.

Material for sequencing was thymocytes. The receptors derive from a boy in the first two years of life with a congenital heart defect. CDR3s include the opening cysteine and the closing phenylalanine or tryptophan. The D gene is left open where the match is weak. The size field is filled for only some rows; it gives once, few, many or a size class.

- | TRBJ1-2 | - | TRBV5-1 | TGCGCCAGCAGTCCAGGGGTGAGCTATGGCTACACCTTC | CASSPGVSYGYTF
- | TRBJ1-1 | - | TRBV2 | TGTGCCAGCAGCGTGACAGAGAACACTGAAGCTTTCTTT | CASSVTENTEAFF
- | TRBJ2-1 | - | TRBV29-1 | TGCAGCGCCCAAACGAGGACCTACAATGAGCAGTTCTTC | CSAQTRTYNEQFF
TRBD2 | TRBJ2-7 | - | TRBV15 | TGTGCCACCAGCATTATCCCGGGACTAGGTACCGCCTACGAGCAGTACTTC | CATSIIPGLGTAYEQYF
TRBD1 | TRBJ1-5 | once | TRBV6-6 | TGTGCCAGCAGTGACTTTCCGGGACAGGGTTTTCAGCCCCAGCATTTT | CASSDFPGQGFQPQHF
TRBD1 | TRBJ2-2 | - | TRBV10-3 | TGTGCCATCGGGACAGGGGCCGGGACGAACACCGGGGAGCTGTTTTTT | CAIGTGAGTNTGELFF
- | TRBJ2-1 | once | TRBV7-8 | TGTGCCAGCAGCTTAAAAATGGCGGGAACTTACAATGAGCAGTTCTTC | CASSLKMAGTYNEQFF
TRBD1 | TRBJ1-1 | once | TRBV10-3 | TGTGCCTCCGAACGAGGACAGGGGAACACTGAAGCTTTCTTT | CASERGQGNTEAFF
TRBD1 | TRBJ2-3 | - | TRBV11-2 | TGTGCCAGCAGCCGAGACAGGGGGGGCGGCACAGATACGCAGTATTTT | CASSRDRGGGTDTQYF
TRBD1 | TRBJ1-1 | once | TRBV14 | TGTGCCAGCAGCGAACCGAGAGACAGGGGGCGGAACACTGAAGCTTTCTTT | CASSEPRDRGRNTEAFF
TRBD1 | TRBJ2-1 | - | TRBV15 | TGTGCCACCAGCAGAAATCGGCTGGCGGGACAGGGGGCATGGGACAATGAGCAGTTCTTC | CATSRNRLAGQGAWDNEQFF
- | TRBJ2-1 | - | TRBV5-8 | TGTGCCAGCAGCTCCTTTACAGGGATCAATGAGCAGTTCTTC | CASSSFTGINEQFF
TRBD2 | TRBJ2-2 | - | TRBV16 | TGTGCCAGCAGCCAAAAGACTAGCGGGAACACCGGGGAGCTGTTTTTT | CASSQKTSGNTGELFF
- | TRBJ1-1 | few | TRBV4-3 | TGCGCCAGCAGCCAAGATGTTGCGGGGGCGTTTATTCGAGAACGGAACACTGAAGCTTTCTTT | CASSQDVAGAFIRERNTEAFF
TRBD1 | TRBJ2-7 | - | TRBV7-9 | TGTGCCAGCAGCTTACGCCGGGACAGGGGCTCCTACGAGCAGTACTTC | CASSLRRDRGSYEQYF
TRBD2 | TRBJ2-7 | - | TRBV11-2 | TGTGCCAGCAGCTCGACGGCTAGCGGCGACAGCTCCTACGAGCAGTACTTC | CASSSTASGDSSYEQYF
- | TRBJ1-4 | - | TRBV5-6 | TGTGCCAGCAGCTTGGGGGGGCAGTCTGCAACTAATGAAAAACTGTTTTTT | CASSLGGQSATNEKLFF
TRBD1 | TRBJ1-2 | - | TRBV5-6 | TGTGCCAGCAGCTCGAGGACAGGCTATGGCTACACCTTC | CASSSRTGYGYTF
TRBD2 | TRBJ2-5 | - | TRBV9 | TGTGCCAGCAGCAACGGGACTAGCACACAAGAGACCCAGTACTTC | CASSNGTSTQETQYF
- | TRBJ1-1 | - | TRBV11-2 | TGTGCCAGCAGCCTCAGACAGGTGAACACTGAAGCTTTCTTT | CASSLRQVNTEAFF
TRBD2 | TRBJ2-1 | - | TRBV27 | TGTGCCAGCAGTTGGGGACTAGCGGGACCCCTTGATCACAATGAGCAGTTCTTC | CASSWGLAGPLDHNEQFF
TRBD1 | TRBJ1-5 | - | TRBV4-3 | TGCGCCAGCAGCCAAGATTATGGACAGGGCAATCAGCCCCAGCATTTT | CASSQDYGQGNQPQHF
- | TRBJ2-1 | - | TRBV29-1 | TGCAGCGTTTTCCTATTTTACAATGAGCAGTTCTTC | CSVFLFYNEQFF
TRBD2 | TRBJ2-3 | - | TRBV4-1 | TGCGCCAGCAGCCAAGACATGGCGCGGGGGGGCCCAGATACGCAGTATTTT | CASSQDMARGGPDTQYF
- | TRBJ1-1 | - | TRBV4-1 | TGCGCCAGCAGCCAAGATGGTGGGGGGGGGAACAACACTGAAGCTTTCTTT | CASSQDGGGGNNTEAFF
- | TRBJ1-2 | - | TRBV6-1 | TGTGCCAGCAGATTAAGGAGGGTTGATAGCTATGGCTACACCTTC | CASRLRRVDSYGYTF